This TCR beta chain was found in a study of blood T cell repertoires in COVID-19. Whole-study context: The United States, Italy and Spain provided the acute and convalescent COVID-19 samples. PBMCs, B-cell-depleted T cells, or T cells were the source of the cDNA or gDNA that made up the material.

Authors' methods: Researchers report that nucleated cell counts were estimated from reference gene primer amplification. Assay: immunoSEQ multiplex PCR; the TCRdb copy retains only in-frame clones and omits some. Clone size and V and J calls were adopted from that table, with D and trimming inferred from the DNA. Of about 130,000 clones listed, around 76% are singletons. Trimming removed 1 base from V and 6 bases from J, with 11 bases in between. Germline-derived CDR1 and CDR2 are SGHRS and YFSETQ. The CDR3 covers 15 residues. The sequence was collected from a human donor in a cohort sampled during active COVID-19. Sample: peripheral blood. This chain connects TRBV5-1 to TRBJ1-6, with D possibly being TRBD1 (5 bases). CDR3 amino acids: CASSLTDMGNSPLHF. DNA of the CDR3: TGCGCCAGCAGCTTGACGGACATGGGTAATTCACCCCTCCACTTT.